This T cell receptor (beta chain) is drawn from a study of blood T cells in healthy people across ages. Worth noting for this clonotype: Its antigen remains unidentified.

Using a J-beta primer mix together with a sample-barcoded 5' primer, a second PCR was run for roughly 7 to 11 cycles. TCRdb reprocessed the 5' RACE reads via MiXCR and lists one record per CDR3 protein. This table has hundreds of thousands of distinct CDR3 sequences, 27% appearing once. Study-level points and caveats: Among T cells, TCR beta diversity per million cells dropped roughly linearly as age rose.

CDR1 SGHTA and CDR2 FQGNSA come from the germline V gene. The CDR3 sequence is 15 residues long. V dropped 5 bases and J dropped 7; count of bases not matched to a gene: 12. These data were also reused for a study on T cells of mothers and their children.

The sequence was collected from a boy aged 2 to 10 in good health. V gene TRBV7-2 combines with J gene TRBJ2-5, with 8 bases aligning to TRBD1. The sequencing input was blood. The chain's CDR3 is CASSPDRAGKVTQYF. CDR3 nucleotides: TGTGCCAGCAGCCCGGACAGGGCTGGGAAAGTGACCCAGTACTTC.